This T cell receptor beta chain was identified in a study of blood T cell repertoires in COVID-19. Study overall: The United States, Italy and Spain were the sources of the acute and convalescent COVID-19 samples.

This CDR3 region has 14 residues. V lost 4 bases and J lost 6, with 17 bases in between. Germline V gene sequence: CDR1 SGHDT, CDR2 YYEEEE. TCRdb's copy holds only in-frame clones and misses some; the assay was immunoSEQ multiplex PCR. Of over 25,000 clones listed, approximately 90% are singletons. The sequence derives from a man in his sixties with acute or convalescent COVID-19. The chain carries TRBV5-6 and TRBJ2-7; no reliable D call. The sample taken for sequencing was peripheral blood. The CDR3 region is CASSPTGRPSEQYF. In nucleotides, the CDR3 is TGTGCCAGCAGCCCTACGGGTCGACCCTCCGAGCAGTACTTC.